The TCR beta chain described here comes from a study of T cells in women clearing cervical HPV infection. Study context: Cases: HPV16-related CIN3 or worse on histology, a couple of invasive cancers. Study observations and caveats: Richness plus V gene abundances separated cases from controls with AUC roughly 0.88. Each sample's T-cell count was unknown, possibly confounding richness.

A note on this clone: The antigen is unknown.

The protocol was immunoSEQ multiplex PCR, while the TCRdb copy is restricted to in-frame clones and leaves out a portion. This repertoire includes about 24,000 clones. The sequenced material came from blood buffy coat. The TCR sequence derives from a woman between 18 and 69 years old with a cervical HPV16 infection that either progressed to CIN3+ or cleared (not recorded which).

The part of the CDR3 DNA that was read is TGCGCCAGCAGCTCAGGGGGTAGGACAGATACG. Translating it yields CASSSGGRTDT. The full CDR3 sequence reads CASSSGGRTDTQYF. The V and J genes are TRBV5-1 and TRBJ2-3; 7 bases fit TRBD1. The read is 3 residues too short to cover the CDR3 end, so that end is filled in from the germline J gene. CDR3 size: 14 residues. Germline assignment: CDR1 SGHRS and CDR2 YFSETQ. V gave up 3 bases and J gave up 3 bases; unmatched junction bases: 4.